This T cell receptor (beta chain) was identified in a study of control samples from healthy donors and cancer patients. V was pared by 3 bases and J by 0 bases, with 2 bases between. There are 12 residues in the CDR3. The germline V gene encodes CDR1 ENHRY and CDR2 SYGVKD. The data were produced by immunoSEQ multiplex PCR, yet TCRdb's version contains in-frame clones alone and is incomplete. The sample has approximately 120,000 clones; 75% to 95% are singletons. This clone was observed once. The sequenced sample consisted of blood. This receptor was taken from a human donor in good health. The donor label of this sample is uncertain. V is TRBV10-3 and J is TRBJ1-1, with D hard to call. Written as DNA, the CDR3 is TGTGCCATCAGTGAACTGAACACTGAAGCTTTCTTT. Encoded protein: CAISELNTEAFF.